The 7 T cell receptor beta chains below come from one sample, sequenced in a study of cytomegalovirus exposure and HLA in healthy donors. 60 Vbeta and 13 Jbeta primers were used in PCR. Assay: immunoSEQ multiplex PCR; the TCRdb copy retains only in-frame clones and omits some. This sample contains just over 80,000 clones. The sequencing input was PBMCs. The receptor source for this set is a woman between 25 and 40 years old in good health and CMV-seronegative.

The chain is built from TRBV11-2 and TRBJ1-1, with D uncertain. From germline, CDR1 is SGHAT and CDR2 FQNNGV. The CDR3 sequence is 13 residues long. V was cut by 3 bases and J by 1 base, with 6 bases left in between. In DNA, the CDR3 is TGTGCCAGCAGCTTTGGGCAGAACACTGAAGCTTTCTTT. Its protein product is CASSFGQNTEAFF.

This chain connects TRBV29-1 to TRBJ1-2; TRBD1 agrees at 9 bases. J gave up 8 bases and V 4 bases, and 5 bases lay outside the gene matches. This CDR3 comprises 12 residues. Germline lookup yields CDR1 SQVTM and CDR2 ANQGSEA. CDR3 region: CSVGGQGNGYTF. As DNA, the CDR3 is TGCAGCGTTGGGGGACAGGGTAACGGCTACACCTTC. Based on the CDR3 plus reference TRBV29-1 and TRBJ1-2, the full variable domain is SAVISQKPSRDICQRGTSLTIQCQVDSQVTMMFWYRQQPGQSLTLIATANQGSEATYESGFVIDKFPISRPNLTFSTLTVSNMSPEDSSIYLCSVGGQGNGYTFGSGTRLTVV.

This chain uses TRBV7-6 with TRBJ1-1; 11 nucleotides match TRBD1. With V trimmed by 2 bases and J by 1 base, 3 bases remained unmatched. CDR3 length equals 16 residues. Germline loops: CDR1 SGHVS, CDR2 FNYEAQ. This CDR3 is CASSLLGTGGNTEAFF. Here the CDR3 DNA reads TGTGCCAGCAGCTTACTGGGGACAGGGGGGAACACTGAAGCTTTCTTT.

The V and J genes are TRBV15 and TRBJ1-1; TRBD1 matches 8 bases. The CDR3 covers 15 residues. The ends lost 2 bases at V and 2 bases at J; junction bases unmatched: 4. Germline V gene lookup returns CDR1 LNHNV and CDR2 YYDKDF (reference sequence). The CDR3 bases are TGTGCCACCAGCAGACAAGACAGGGGCAACACTGAAGCTTTCTTT. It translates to CATSRQDRGNTEAFF. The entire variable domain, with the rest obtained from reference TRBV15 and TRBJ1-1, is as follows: DAMVIQNPRYQVTQFGKPVTLSCSQTLNHNVMYWYQQKSSQAPKLLFHYYDKDFNNEADTPDNFQSRRPNTSFCFLDIRSPGLGDTAMYLCATSRQDRGNTEAFFGQGTRLTVV.

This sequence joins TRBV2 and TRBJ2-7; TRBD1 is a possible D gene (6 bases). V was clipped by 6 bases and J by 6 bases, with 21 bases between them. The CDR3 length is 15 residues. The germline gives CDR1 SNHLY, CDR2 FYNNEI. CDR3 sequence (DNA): TGTGCCAGCAGAGCGACAACAGGGTCGGGGCCCGAGCAGTACTTC. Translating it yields CASRATTGSGPEQYF.

CDR3 DNA: TGTGCCAGCAGTTACGGGGGGGCTCCGAACACTGAAGCTTTCTTT. This translates into CASSYGGAPNTEAFF. The V gene is TRBV6-5, the J gene TRBJ1-1, with D perhaps matching TRBD1 (6 bases). The germline V gene has CDR1 MNHEY and CDR2 SVGAGI. This CDR3 is built from 15 residues. V lost 2 bases to trimming and J lost 1 base, with 11 bases between them.

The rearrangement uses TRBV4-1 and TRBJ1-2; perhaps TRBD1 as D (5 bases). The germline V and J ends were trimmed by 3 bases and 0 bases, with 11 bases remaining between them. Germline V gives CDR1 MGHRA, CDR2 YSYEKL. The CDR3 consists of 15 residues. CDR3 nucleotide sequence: TGCGCCAGCAGCCAGTGGGGGGGGACTAACTATGGCTACACCTTC. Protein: CASSQWGGTNYGYTF.